These 24 T cell receptor beta chains share one sample of origin, sequenced in a study of tumor-infiltrating lymphocytes in primary liver carcinoma. Germline DNA was extracted alongside blood RNA, which was obtained from unsorted whole blood. A constant-region primer served to make TCR beta cDNA from about 0.5 ug total RNA. ARM-PCR, slightly modified, supplied the TCR beta libraries through three nested multiplex PCR rounds. Forward primers for TRBV1-TRBV30 and a C-beta reverse primer served the first two PCR rounds, at roughly 10 cycles each. TCRdb independently ran MiXCR on the multiplex PCR reads; one entry per CDR3 protein. In the table there are 300,000 to 400,000 distinct CDR3 sequences, less than 75% of which are singletons. The sequencing sample was made of peripheral blood. Receptors originate from a man aged 35-49 years with primary liver carcinoma and hepatitis B virus infection.

On this clonotype: The conserved final phenylalanine or tryptophan is absent from the CDR3, which likely points to a read error. V is TRBV5-1 and J is TRBJ2-1; possibly TRBD1 for D (5 bases). The CDR3 spans 15 residues. Germline V gives CDR1 SGHRS, CDR2 YFSETQ. CDR3 region: CANSLEIGDLNEQFI. The CDR3 bases are TGCGCCAACAGCTTGGAGATAGGGGATCTTAATGAGCAGTTCATC.

The chain combines TRBV6-1 with TRBJ2-7, with a tentative D call TRBD1 (5 bases). The CDR3 runs to 15 residues. The V end was cut by 2 bases, the J end by 3 bases, with 14 bases between. Germline CDR1 reads MNHNS; CDR2 reads SASEGT. The CDR3 sequence is CASSEMGLGFYEQYF. CDR3 in DNA: TGTGCCAGCAGTGAAATGGGGCTGGGCTTCTACGAGCAGTACTTC.

For this clonotype: A read error may be the cause here, since a much bigger clone is one base away. This chain uses TRBV6-6 with TRBJ2-3; D possibly uses TRBD1 or TRBD2 (5 bases each). Per germline, CDR1 MNHNY and CDR2 SVGAGI (reference sequence). This CDR3 is built from 18 residues. The CDR3: CASSYLGDSGLGTDAQYF. As DNA, the CDR3 is TGTGCCAGCAGTTACTTAGGCGATTCGGGGCTTGGCACAGATGCGCAGTATTTT.

This clonotype showed up just a few times. The rearrangement uses TRBV12-3 or TRBV12-4 and TRBJ1-5; D is undetermined. Trimming shortened V by 5 bases and J by 2 bases, and 13 bases separated the two germline ends. This CDR3 region has 15 residues. As DNA, the CDR3 is TGTGCCAGCAGTAGAGAGTCGTTTGGCAATCAGCCCCAGCATTTT. Translated, it gives CASSRESFGNQPQHF.

The V call is TRBV11-2, the J call TRBJ1-2; D uncertain. Trimming left V 6 bases short and J 1 base short, with 12 bases between. CDR3 length equals 14 residues. The germline V gene encodes CDR1 SGHAT and CDR2 FQNNGV. The CDR3 DNA follows: TGTGCCAGCAGTCGTACCGGTGGTAACTATGGCTACACCTTC. It specifies CASSRTGGNYGYTF.

Turning to this clonotype: A much larger clone lies a single base off, so this may be a read error. CDR3 DNA: TGCAGCGTTGAAGATTTTGTGAAGAACACTGAATCTTTCTTT. Translated, it gives CSVEDFVKNTESFF. The chain couples TRBV29-1 to TRBJ1-1; no clear D. The length of the CDR3 is 14 residues. CDR1 and CDR2 from the germline V gene are SQVTM and ANQGSEA.

This clonotype was counted between two and nine times. The gene calls are TRBV6-1 and TRBJ2-5; TRBD2 agrees at 13 bases. V trimming: 5 bases; J trimming: 5 bases; junction bases outside the gene matches: 8. Germline V gene lookup returns CDR1 MNHNS and CDR2 SASEGT. The CDR3 length is 16 residues. The CDR3, as DNA: TGTGCCAGCAGTCCGAGACTAGCGGGAGGAGTGGAGACCCAGTACTTC. Its translation is CASSPRLAGGVETQYF.

This clonotype was seen many times. The gene calls are TRBV11-1 and TRBJ2-1; D not resolved. The CDR3 totals 14 residues. Per germline, CDR1 SGHAT and CDR2 FQDESV (reference sequence). Between the trimmed V and J ends, which lost 4 bases and 5 bases, there was a span of 12 bases. CDR3 sequence reads: CASSSGPANNEQFF. CDR3 nucleotide sequence: TGTGCCAGCAGCTCTGGGCCGGCAAACAATGAGCAGTTCTTC.

This clonotype was picked up many times. The gene calls are TRBV6-6 and TRBJ2-7; possibly TRBD1 or TRBD2 for D (5 bases each). The germline CDR1 and CDR2 sequences are MNHNY and SVGAGI (reference sequence). The CDR3 spans 16 residues. V was trimmed by 2 bases and J by 2 bases, leaving 16 bases between them. Here the CDR3 DNA reads TGTGCCAGCAGTTACGGGAGACGGGGCCAAGCCTACGAGCAGTACTTC. Protein product: CASSYGRRGQAYEQYF.

The chain couples TRBV5-4 to TRBJ1-6; D is unclear. CDR1 and CDR2 from the germline V gene are SGHNT and YYREEE (reference sequence). The CDR3 sequence is 15 residues long. Deletions cut 3 bases from V and 5 bases from J, with 12 bases between. The CDR3 loop is CASSSYPGDNSPLHF. The CDR3, as DNA: TGTGCCAGCAGCTCATATCCGGGAGATAATTCACCCCTCCACTTT.

This clonotype was found once. At one of its ends the junction is not consistent with the germline gene, which may arise from a read error. This chain uses TRBV6-6 with TRBJ2-3; no clear D gene. Germline CDR1 and CDR2: MNHNY and SVGAGI (reference sequence). There are 12 residues in the CDR3. The CDR3 DNA follows: TGTGCAAGCAGTTGGACGTCATATACGCAGTATTTT. Protein sequence: CASSWTSYTQYF.

A note on this clonotype: Given the absence of the conserved phenylalanine or tryptophan at the CDR3 end, a read error is likely. This rearrangement joins TRBV5-5 to TRBJ2-1; 10 bases are shared with TRBD2. There are 18 residues in the CDR3. V dropped 4 bases and J dropped 6; count of bases not matched to a gene: 16. Germline lookup yields CDR1 SGHKS and CDR2 YYEKEE (reference sequence). CDR3 protein: CASSPQREGTFFGNEQFS. The DNA for the CDR3 is TGTGCCAGCAGCCCCCAGCGGGAGGGCACCTTTTTTGGCAATGAGCAGTTCTCC.

In regard to this clonotype: A single base separates this from a much larger clone, so it may be a read error. The V and J genes are TRBV10-3 and TRBJ2-7; 7 nucleotides line up with TRBD2. Trimming removed 8 bases from V and 2 bases from J; junction bases left unmatched: 12. Germline-derived CDR1 and CDR2 are ENHRY and SYGVKD. This CDR3 has 15 amino acids. The CDR3 region has the DNA TGTGCCATCGGGATCGGGGAGGGCCAGCCCTACGAGCAGTACTTC. This encodes CAIGIGEGQPYEQYF.

On this clonotype: Since a much larger clone is just one base distant, this may be a read error. The CDR3 loop is CARGTGDTGEPFF. CDR3 in DNA: TGCGCCAGAGGGACAGGGGATACCGGGGAGCCGTTTTTT. V usage is TRBV10-1 and J usage is TRBJ2-2, with 10 bases matching TRBD1. From germline, CDR1 is WNHNN and CDR2 SYGVQD (reference sequence). This CDR3 spans 13 amino acids.

For this clonotype: The junction departs from germline at one end; a sequencing error may be responsible. The chain has TRBV11-2 and TRBJ1-6; no firm D call. This CDR3 has 14 amino acids. Germline assignment: CDR1 SGHAT and CDR2 FQNNGV. CDR3 DNA: TGTGTCAGCAGCTTGGGCGGCTATAATTCACCCCTCCATTTT. As protein: CVSSLGGYNSPLHF. Looking up the rest from reference TRBV11-2 and TRBJ1-6 gives the full variable domain: EAGVAQSPRYKIIEKRQSVAFWCNPISGHATLYWYQQILGQGPKLLIQFQNNGVVDDSQLPKDRFSAERLKGVDSTLKIQPAKLEDSAVYLCVSSLGGYNSPLHFGNGTRLTVT.

In the case of this clonotype: A single base separates this from a much larger clone, so it may be a read error. The rearrangement links TRBV4-1 to TRBJ2-3; perhaps D is TRBD1 or TRBD2 (5 bases each). The CDR3 is 16 residues long. Germline-derived CDR1 and CDR2 are MGHRA and YSYEKL. For the CDR3, the DNA is TGCTCCAGCAGCGGTGAGGGACCCCTAAGCACAGATACGCAGTATTTT. It is translated as CSSSGEGPLSTDTQYF.

The V and J genes are TRBV28 and TRBJ2-1, with D maybe TRBD2 (6 bases). The V end was cut by 4 bases, the J end by 8 bases, with 9 bases between. This CDR3 is built from 12 residues. The V gene's germline CDR1 is MDHEN and CDR2 SYDVKM. DNA of the CDR3: TGTGCCAGCAGTTCGTGGGGGGATGAGCAGTTCTTC. The encoded protein is CASSSWGDEQFF.

The chain employs TRBV7-8 and TRBJ1-1, with a tentative D call TRBD1 (5 bases). With 5 bases removed from V and 0 bases from J, the gap between germline ends came to 19 bases. Germline loops: CDR1 SGHVS, CDR2 FQNEAQ. The CDR3 is made up of 17 amino acids. Here the CDR3 reads CASSPMTDYSMNTEAFF. In nucleotides, the CDR3 is TGTGCCAGCAGCCCCATGACAGACTATTCCATGAACACTGAAGCTTTCTTT.

This clonotype was picked up one time. The junction and the germline gene differ at one end; a read error may be behind it. The V gene is TRBV11-2, the J gene TRBJ2-2; the D call may be TRBD1 or TRBD2 (5 bases each). The germline CDR1 and CDR2 sequences are SGHAT and FQNNGV. The length of the CDR3 is 14 residues. The CDR3 DNA reads TGTGCCAGCAACTTAGGTGGTGGGACCGCGGAGCTGTTTTTT. Protein product: CASNLGGGTAELFF. The entire variable domain, with the rest obtained from reference TRBV11-2 and TRBJ2-2, is as follows: EAGVAQSPRYKIIEKRQSVAFWCNPISGHATLYWYQQILGQGPKLLIQFQNNGVVDDSQLPKDRFSAERLKGVDSTLKIQPAKLEDSAVYLCASNLGGGTAELFFGEGSRLTVL.

The genes are TRBV7-9 and TRBJ2-3; weak D call: TRBD1 (5 bases). The length of the CDR3 is 16 residues. The V gene lost 5 bases and the J gene lost 4 bases, with 19 bases spanning the gap. CDR1 and CDR2 from the germline V gene are SEHNR and FQNEAQ (reference sequence). This CDR3 reads CASSDPQGQKADTQYF. The CDR3 DNA is TGTGCCAGCAGCGATCCCCAGGGTCAGAAGGCAGATACGCAGTATTTT.

V is TRBV11-2 and J is TRBJ2-3; either TRBD1 or TRBD2 may supply D (5 bases each). Per the germline V gene, CDR1 is SGHAT and CDR2 is FQNNGV. The CDR3 runs 16 residues. The DNA of the CDR3 is TGTGTCGACAGCTTCCGACAAGCGGAACACACAGATACGCAGTATTTT. Translating gives CVDSFRQAEHTDTQYF.

In regard to this clonotype: One end of the junction fails to match germline, which may point to a read error. V is TRBV11-3 and J is TRBJ2-1, with D tentatively TRBD1 (6 bases). The germline CDR1 and CDR2 sequences are SGHNT and YENEEA. This CDR3 is built from 15 residues. The CDR3 DNA sequence: TGTGTCAGCAACTTAGTTCAGGGGTCGAACAATGAGCAGTTCTTC. This encodes CVSNLVQGSNNEQFF. Full variable domain (rest looked up from reference TRBV11-3 and TRBJ2-1): EAGVVQSPRYKIIEKKQPVAFWCNPISGHNTLYWYLQNLGQGPELLIRYENEEAVDDSQLPKDRFSAERLKGVDSTLKIQPAELGDSAVYLCVSNLVQGSNNEQFFGPGTRLTVL.

This rearrangement joins TRBV5-4 to TRBJ2-3, with TRBD2 identical over 7 bases. The V segment lost 0 bases and the J segment 4 bases; nucleotides outside the gene matches: 2. Germline V gene lookup returns CDR1 SGHNT and CDR2 YYREEE (reference sequence). This CDR3 spans 14 amino acids. CDR3 DNA sequence: TGTGCCAGCAGCTTGGGACTAGCAGCAGATACGCAGTATTTT. It is translated as CASSLGLAADTQYF.

About this clonotype: One end of the junction does not line up with germline, which may come from a read error. V and J are TRBV24-1 and TRBJ2-1; 16 nucleotides agree with TRBD2. This CDR3 has 18 amino acids. Germline values: CDR1 KGHDR, CDR2 SFDVKD. CDR3 DNA: TGTGACACCAGTGACGGGACTAGCGGGAGGGCCCGTCTACATGAGCAGTTCTTC. It yields the protein CDTSDGTSGRARLHEQFF.